This TCR beta chain stems from a study of blood T cell repertoires in COVID-19. Repertoires were generated with immunoSEQ multiplex PCR, while TCRdb's copy carries only in-frame clones and drops some. The sample holds roughly 170,000 clones, more than 65% seen once. This CDR3 contains 14 residues. Trimming removed 3 bases from V and 3 bases from J; junction bases left unmatched: 4. Germline V gene sequence: CDR1 SGHKS, CDR2 YYEKEE (reference sequence). The receptor's source is a woman aged 40 to 55 with acute COVID-19. The sequenced sample was PBMCs or T cells enriched from blood (not recorded which). The chain joins TRBV5-5 to TRBJ1-1, with 8 bases identical to TRBD1. Written as DNA, the CDR3 is TGTGCCAGCAGCTCCGACAGGGGTTACACTGAAGCTTTCTTT. Translating gives CASSSDRGYTEAFF.